This T cell receptor beta chain was retrieved from a study of CD8 T cells in Susac syndrome. Germline V lookup: CDR1 MNHEY, CDR2 SVGAGI. V shed 5 bases, J shed 7 bases, and the junction held 7 bases outside the gene matches. The CDR3 has 15 residues. Random-hexamer reverse transcription was applied to about 0.45 to 1 ug RNA. TCRdb passed the immunoSEQ multiplex PCR reads through MiXCR, listing each CDR3 protein once. Of 100,000 to 150,000 distinct CDR3 sequences listed, around 95% are singletons. TEMRA cells were FACS-enriched, and CD8+ and CD4+ T cells were isolated negatively. The receptor's source is a human donor in good health. The V call is TRBV6-5, the J call TRBJ2-1; 11 bases line up with TRBD2. Source material: CD4+ T cells from PBMCs. The chain's CDR3 is CASSPRLAGNNEQFF. The CDR3 DNA is TGTGCCAGCAGTCCCCGACTAGCGGGAAATAATGAGCAGTTCTTC.